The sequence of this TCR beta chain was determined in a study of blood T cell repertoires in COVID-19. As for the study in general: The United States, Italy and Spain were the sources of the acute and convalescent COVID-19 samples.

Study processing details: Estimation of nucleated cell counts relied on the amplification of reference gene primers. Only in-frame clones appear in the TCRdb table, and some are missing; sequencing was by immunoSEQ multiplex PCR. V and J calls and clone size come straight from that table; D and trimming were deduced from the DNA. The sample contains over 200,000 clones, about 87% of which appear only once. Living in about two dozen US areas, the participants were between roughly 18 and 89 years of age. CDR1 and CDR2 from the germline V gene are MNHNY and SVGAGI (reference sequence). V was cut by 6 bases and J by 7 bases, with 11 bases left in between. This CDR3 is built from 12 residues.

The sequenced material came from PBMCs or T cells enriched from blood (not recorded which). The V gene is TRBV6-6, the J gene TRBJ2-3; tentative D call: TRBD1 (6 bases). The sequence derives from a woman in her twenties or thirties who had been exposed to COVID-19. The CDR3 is CASSPDSYTQYF. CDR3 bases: TGTGCCAGCAGCCCGGACAGTTATACGCAGTATTTT.